The 5 T cell receptor beta chains below were found in one sample sequenced in a study of blood T cells in healthy people across ages. A second PCR, run for about 6 to 11 cycles, used a sample-barcoded 5' primer plus a J-beta primer mix. TCRdb reprocessed the 5' RACE reads with MiXCR, giving one entry per CDR3 protein. The data show 500,000 to 600,000 distinct CDR3 sequences, 25% to 30% seen once. Source material: blood. These receptors came from an older woman in good health.

The chain recombines TRBV5-4 with TRBJ2-2; perhaps D is TRBD1 or TRBD2 (5 bases each). The ends were cut back, 6 bases at V and 1 base at J, with 16 bases in the middle. CDR3 size: 16 residues. Germline V gene sequence: CDR1 SGHNT, CDR2 YYREEE (reference sequence). The CDR3: CASKPGTVMNTGELFF. The CDR3 DNA follows: TGTGCCAGCAAGCCAGGGACGGTGATGAACACCGGGGAGCTGTTTTTT.

This clonotype was recorded a few times. The gene calls are TRBV28 and TRBJ1-2; D gene unclear. The germline gives CDR1 MDHEN, CDR2 SYDVKM. The V end was cut by 8 bases, the J end by 3 bases, with 7 bases between. The CDR3 consists of 11 residues. The chain's CDR3 is CASGRDYGYTF. The CDR3, as DNA: TGTGCCAGCGGGCGGGACTATGGCTACACCTTC.

This clonotype was seen a handful of times. The rearrangement joins TRBV20-1 to TRBJ2-5; D gene unclear. Looked up from germline, CDR1 is DFQATT and CDR2 is SNEGSKA (reference sequence). V was trimmed by 7 bases and J by 4 bases, leaving 7 bases between them. The CDR3 extends over 10 amino acids. The CDR3 is CSGSRETQYF. CDR3 DNA: TGCAGTGGATCCCGAGAGACCCAGTACTTC.

This clonotype has a handful of counts. This rearrangement joins TRBV7-9 to TRBJ1-2; D unresolved. The CDR3 is 14 amino acids. V lost 3 bases and J lost 5, with 13 bases in between. Germline CDR1 and CDR2: SEHNR and FQNEAQ (reference sequence). CDR3 residues: CASSFVREPYGYTF. CDR3 nucleotide sequence: TGTGCCAGCAGCTTTGTGCGGGAACCTTATGGCTACACCTTC.

In this sample, this clonotype turned up many times. The rearrangement uses TRBV12-3 or TRBV12-4 and TRBJ2-5, with 7 bases matching TRBD1. V trimming: 1 base; J trimming: 5 bases; junction bases outside the gene matches: 4. The CDR3 consists of 14 residues. The DNA for the CDR3 is TGTGCCAGCAGTTTAGGACAGGGAGTGGAGACCCAGTACTTC. Amino acid sequence: CASSLGQGVETQYF.